This T cell receptor beta chain appears in the sequencing data of a study of control samples from healthy donors and cancer patients (dated by TCRdb to 2020 to 2022). Concerning this clone itself: This clone's antigen is unknown. Per-base quality was not reported, and no clone a single base away is much larger than it.

Libraries were built with the immunoSEQ multiplex PCR assay. The source is immuneACCESS, and TCRdb retained only in-frame sequences with V and J called. Part of the clones is not carried over; for the studies checked, unresolved V genes explain less than half of this, and the remainder is unexplained. Across this sample there are fewer than 110,000 clones, with about 89% seen only once. About 18% of the sample is held by the ten biggest clonotypes. Measured from the cysteine to the phenylalanine, the CDR3 is 15 residues long. Just the 45-base CDR3 DNA is kept, in frame starting at base 1. The junction carries 9 bases between V and J, which are trimmed by 0 bases and 0 bases respectively. Per the germline V gene, SGDLS is the CDR1 and YYNGEE is the CDR2.

Material for sequencing was PBMCs. This receptor chain uses TRBV9 and TRBJ1-1; the D gene is not confidently resolved. This clonotype was sampled from a man in his fifties or sixties with lung cancer. CDR3 loop: CASSVAGMMNTEAFF. The DNA is as follows: TGTGCCAGCAGCGTAGCTGGGATGATGAACACTGAAGCTTTCTTT. With the portions outside the CDR3 filled from the reference TRBV9 and TRBJ1-1 genes, the complete variable region becomes DSGVTQTPKHLITATGQRVTLRCSPRSGDLSVYWYQQSLDQGLQFLIQYYNGEERAKGNILERFSAQQFPDLHSELNLSSLELGDSALYFCASSVAGMMNTEAFFGQGTRLTVV.